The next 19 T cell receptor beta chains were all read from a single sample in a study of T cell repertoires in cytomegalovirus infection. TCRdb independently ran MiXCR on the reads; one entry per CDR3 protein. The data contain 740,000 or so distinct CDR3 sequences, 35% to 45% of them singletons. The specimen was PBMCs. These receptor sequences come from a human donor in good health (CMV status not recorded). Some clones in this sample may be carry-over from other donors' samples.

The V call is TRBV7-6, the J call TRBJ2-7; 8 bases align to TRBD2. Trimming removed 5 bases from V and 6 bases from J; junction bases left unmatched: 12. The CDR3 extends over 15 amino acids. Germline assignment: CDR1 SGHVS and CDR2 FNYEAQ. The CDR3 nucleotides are TGTGCCAGCAGCGCTCAGACTAGCGCGGTCGGCGAGCAGTACTTC. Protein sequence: CASSAQTSAVGEQYF.

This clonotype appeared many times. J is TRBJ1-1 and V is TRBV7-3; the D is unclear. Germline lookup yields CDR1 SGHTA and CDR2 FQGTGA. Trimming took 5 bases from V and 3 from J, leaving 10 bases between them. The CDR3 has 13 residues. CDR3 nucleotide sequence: TGTGCCAGCAGCATCCTGGCGGACACTGAAGCTTTCTTT. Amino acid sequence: CASSILADTEAFF.

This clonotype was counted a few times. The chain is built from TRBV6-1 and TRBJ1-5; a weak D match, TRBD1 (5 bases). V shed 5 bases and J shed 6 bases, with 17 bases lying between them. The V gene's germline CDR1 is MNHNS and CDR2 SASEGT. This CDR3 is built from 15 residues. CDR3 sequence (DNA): TGTGCCAGCAGTTCAAGCATGCGGGGCCGTCAGCCCCAGCATTTT. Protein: CASSSSMRGRQPQHF.

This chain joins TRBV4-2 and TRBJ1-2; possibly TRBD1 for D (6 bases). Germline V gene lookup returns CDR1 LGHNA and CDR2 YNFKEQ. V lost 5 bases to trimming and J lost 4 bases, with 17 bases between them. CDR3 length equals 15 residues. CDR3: CASSSSGGGGYGYTF. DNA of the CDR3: TGTGCCAGCAGCTCAAGTGGGGGGGGCGGCTATGGCTACACCTTC.

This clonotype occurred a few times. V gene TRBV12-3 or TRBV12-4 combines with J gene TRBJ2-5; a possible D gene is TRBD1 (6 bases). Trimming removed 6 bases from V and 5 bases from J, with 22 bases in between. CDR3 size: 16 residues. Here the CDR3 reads CASSQNAETQGETQYF. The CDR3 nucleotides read TGTGCCAGCAGCCAGAACGCAGAAACGCAGGGGGAGACCCAGTACTTC.

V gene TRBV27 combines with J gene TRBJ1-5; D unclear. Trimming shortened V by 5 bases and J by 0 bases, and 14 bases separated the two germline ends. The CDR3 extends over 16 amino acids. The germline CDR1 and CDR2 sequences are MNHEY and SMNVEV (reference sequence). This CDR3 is CASSAGRKYSNQPQHF. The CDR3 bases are TGTGCCAGCAGTGCCGGTCGGAAATATAGCAATCAGCCCCAGCATTTT.

The CDR3 sequence: CSARDAGTSANEQFF. The CDR3 DNA is TGCAGTGCTAGAGATGCGGGGACTAGCGCCAATGAGCAGTTCTTC. The chain uses TRBV20-1 and TRBJ2-1; 10 nucleotides align to TRBD2. The germline gives CDR1 DFQATT, CDR2 SNEGSKA (reference sequence). The length of the CDR3 is 15 residues. V was pared by 0 bases and J by 6 bases, with 5 bases of the junction left unmatched.

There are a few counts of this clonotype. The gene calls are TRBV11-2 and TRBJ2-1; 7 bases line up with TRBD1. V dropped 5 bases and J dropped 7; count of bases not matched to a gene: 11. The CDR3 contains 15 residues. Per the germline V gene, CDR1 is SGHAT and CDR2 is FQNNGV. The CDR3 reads CASSPGQLFSNEQFF. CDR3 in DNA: TGTGCCAGCAGCCCGGGACAGCTATTTAGTAATGAGCAGTTCTTC.

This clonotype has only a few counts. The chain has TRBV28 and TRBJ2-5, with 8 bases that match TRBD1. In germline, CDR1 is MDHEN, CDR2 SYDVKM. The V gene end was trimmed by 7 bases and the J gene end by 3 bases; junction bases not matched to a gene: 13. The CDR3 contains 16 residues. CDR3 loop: CASTDQGAKLKETQYF. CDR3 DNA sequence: TGTGCCAGCACTGATCAGGGGGCGAAATTAAAAGAGACCCAGTACTTC.

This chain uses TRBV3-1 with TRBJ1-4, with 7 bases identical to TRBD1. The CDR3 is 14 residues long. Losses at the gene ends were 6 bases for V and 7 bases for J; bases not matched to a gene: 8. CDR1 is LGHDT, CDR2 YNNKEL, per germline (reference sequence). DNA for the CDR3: TGTGCCAGCAGACAAACAGGGGCTACTGAAAAACTGTTTTTT. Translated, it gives CASRQTGATEKLFF.

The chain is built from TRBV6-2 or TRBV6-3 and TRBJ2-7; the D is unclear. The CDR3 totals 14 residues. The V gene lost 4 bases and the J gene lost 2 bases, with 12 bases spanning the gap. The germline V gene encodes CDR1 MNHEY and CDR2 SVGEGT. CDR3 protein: CASSFRAETYEQYF. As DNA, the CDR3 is TGTGCCAGCAGTTTTCGGGCAGAGACCTACGAGCAGTACTTC.

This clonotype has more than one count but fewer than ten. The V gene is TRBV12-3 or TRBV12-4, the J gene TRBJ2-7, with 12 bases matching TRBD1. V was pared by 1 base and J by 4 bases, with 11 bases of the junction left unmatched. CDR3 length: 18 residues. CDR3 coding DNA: TGTGCCAGCAGTTTAGACCCACAGGGACAGGGGGCCTCTTACGAGCAGTACTTC. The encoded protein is CASSLDPQGQGASYEQYF.

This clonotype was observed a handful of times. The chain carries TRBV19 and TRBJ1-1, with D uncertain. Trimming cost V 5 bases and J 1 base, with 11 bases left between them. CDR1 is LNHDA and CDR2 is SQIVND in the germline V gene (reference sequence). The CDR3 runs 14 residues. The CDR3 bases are TGTGCCAGTAGTCCCGGTCACAAGAACACTGAAGCTTTCTTT. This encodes CASSPGHKNTEAFF.

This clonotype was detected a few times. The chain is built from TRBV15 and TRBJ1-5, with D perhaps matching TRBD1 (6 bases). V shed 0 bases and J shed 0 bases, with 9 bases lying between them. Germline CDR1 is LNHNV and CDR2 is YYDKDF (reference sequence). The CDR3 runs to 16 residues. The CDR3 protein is CATSRDWTVSNQPQHF. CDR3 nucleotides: TGTGCCACCAGCAGAGATTGGACAGTTAGCAATCAGCCCCAGCATTTT.

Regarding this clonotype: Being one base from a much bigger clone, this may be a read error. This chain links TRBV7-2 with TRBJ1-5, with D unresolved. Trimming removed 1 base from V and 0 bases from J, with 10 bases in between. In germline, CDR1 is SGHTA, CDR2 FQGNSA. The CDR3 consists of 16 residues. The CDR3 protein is CASSLGSGCSNQPQHF. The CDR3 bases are TGTGCCAGCAGCTTAGGTTCGGGGTGTAGCAATCAGCCCCAGCATTTT.

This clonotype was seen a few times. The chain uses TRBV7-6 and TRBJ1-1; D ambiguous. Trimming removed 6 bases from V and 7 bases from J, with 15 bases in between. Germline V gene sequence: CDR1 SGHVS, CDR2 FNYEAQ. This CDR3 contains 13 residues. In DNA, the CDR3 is TGTGCCAGCAGTCAGAAATCGGGGAGTGAAGCTTTCTTT. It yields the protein CASSQKSGSEAFF.

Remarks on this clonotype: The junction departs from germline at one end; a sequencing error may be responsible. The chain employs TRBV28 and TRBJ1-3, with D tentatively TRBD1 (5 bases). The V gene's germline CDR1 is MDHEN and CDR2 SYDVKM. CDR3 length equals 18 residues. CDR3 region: CASSGGTRLGIFGNTLYF. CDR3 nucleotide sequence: TGTGCCAGCAGTGGTGGGACCCGATTGGGTATCTTTGGAAACACCCTATATTTT.

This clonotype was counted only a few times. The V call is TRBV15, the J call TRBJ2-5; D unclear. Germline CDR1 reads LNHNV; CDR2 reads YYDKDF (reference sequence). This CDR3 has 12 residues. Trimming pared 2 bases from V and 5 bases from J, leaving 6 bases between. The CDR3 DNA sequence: TGTGCCACCAGCAGATCATCCGAGACCCAGTACTTC. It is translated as CATSRSSETQYF.

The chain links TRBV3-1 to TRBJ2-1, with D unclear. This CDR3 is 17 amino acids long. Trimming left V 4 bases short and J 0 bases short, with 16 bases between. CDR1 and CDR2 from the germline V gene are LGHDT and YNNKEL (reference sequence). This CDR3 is CASSPYSPVHSYNEQFF. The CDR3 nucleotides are TGTGCCAGCAGCCCCTATTCCCCCGTTCACTCCTACAATGAGCAGTTCTTC.